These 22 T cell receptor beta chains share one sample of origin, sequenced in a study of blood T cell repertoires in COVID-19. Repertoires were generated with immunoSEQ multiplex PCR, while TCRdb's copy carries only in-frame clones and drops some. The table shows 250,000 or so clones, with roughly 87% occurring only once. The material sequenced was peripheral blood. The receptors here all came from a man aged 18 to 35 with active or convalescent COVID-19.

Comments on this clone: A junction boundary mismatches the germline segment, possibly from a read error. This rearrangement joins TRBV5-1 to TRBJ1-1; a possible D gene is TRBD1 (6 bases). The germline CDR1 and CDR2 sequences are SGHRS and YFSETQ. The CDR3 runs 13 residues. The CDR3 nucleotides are TGCGCCAGCATCTCCGGGACAAACAATGAAGCTTTCTTT. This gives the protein CASISGTNNEAFF.

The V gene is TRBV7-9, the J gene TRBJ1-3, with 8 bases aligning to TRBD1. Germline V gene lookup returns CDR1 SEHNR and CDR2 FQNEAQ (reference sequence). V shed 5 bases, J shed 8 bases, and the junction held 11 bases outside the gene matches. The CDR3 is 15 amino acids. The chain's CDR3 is CASSTGQGARHTIYF. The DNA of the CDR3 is TGTGCCAGCAGCACCGGACAGGGAGCGCGGCACACCATATATTTT.

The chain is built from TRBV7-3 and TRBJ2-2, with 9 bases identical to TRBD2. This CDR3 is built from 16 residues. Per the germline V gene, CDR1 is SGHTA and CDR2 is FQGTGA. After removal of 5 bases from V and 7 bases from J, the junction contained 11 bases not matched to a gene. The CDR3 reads CASSLWREGLGGELFF. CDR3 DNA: TGTGCCAGCAGCCTATGGCGGGAGGGCCTAGGCGGGGAGCTGTTTTTT.

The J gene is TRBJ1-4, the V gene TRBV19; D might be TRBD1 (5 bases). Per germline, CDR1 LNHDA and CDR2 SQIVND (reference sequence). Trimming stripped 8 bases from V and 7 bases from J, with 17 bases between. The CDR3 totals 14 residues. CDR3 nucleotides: TGTGCCAGTGCTCCTCAGGGTTATGCTGAAAAACTGTTTTTT. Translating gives CASAPQGYAEKLFF.

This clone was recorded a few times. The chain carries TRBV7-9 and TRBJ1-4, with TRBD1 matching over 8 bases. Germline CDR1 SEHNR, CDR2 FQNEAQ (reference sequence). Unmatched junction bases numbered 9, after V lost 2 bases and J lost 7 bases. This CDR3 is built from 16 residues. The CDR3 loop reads CASSLSGGAISEKLFF. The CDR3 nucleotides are TGTGCCAGCAGCTTATCAGGGGGCGCGATAAGTGAAAAACTGTTTTTT.

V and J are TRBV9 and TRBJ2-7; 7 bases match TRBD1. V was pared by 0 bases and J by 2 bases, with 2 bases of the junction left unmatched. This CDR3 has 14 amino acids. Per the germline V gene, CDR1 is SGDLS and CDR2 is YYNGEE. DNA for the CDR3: TGTGCCAGCAGCGTAGGAGGGGGCCCCTACGAGCAGTACTTC. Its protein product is CASSVGGGPYEQYF.

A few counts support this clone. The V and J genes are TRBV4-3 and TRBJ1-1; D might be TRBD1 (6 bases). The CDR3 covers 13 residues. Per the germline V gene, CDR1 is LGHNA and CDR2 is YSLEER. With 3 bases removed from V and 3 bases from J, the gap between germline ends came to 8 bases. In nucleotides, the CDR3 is TGCGCCAGCAGCCAGGGGGGGCACACTGAAGCTTTCTTT. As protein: CASSQGGHTEAFF.

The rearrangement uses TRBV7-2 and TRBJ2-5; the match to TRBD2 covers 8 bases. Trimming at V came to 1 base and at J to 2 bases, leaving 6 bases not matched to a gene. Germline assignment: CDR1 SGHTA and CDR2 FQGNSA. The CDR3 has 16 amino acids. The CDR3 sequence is CASSLVPAGDQETQYF. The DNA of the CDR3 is TGTGCCAGCAGCTTAGTCCCAGCGGGGGATCAAGAGACCCAGTACTTC.

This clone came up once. CDR3 residues: CASGLAPPGTGVYEQYF. The CDR3 DNA sequence: TGTGCTAGTGGTTTGGCTCCACCCGGGACAGGGGTCTACGAGCAGTACTTC. V gene TRBV12-5 combines with J gene TRBJ2-7; 10 bases line up with TRBD1. The germline V gene encodes CDR1 LGHNT and CDR2 FRNRAP. V was clipped by 1 base and J by 3 bases; unmatched bases: 9. This CDR3 contains 17 residues.

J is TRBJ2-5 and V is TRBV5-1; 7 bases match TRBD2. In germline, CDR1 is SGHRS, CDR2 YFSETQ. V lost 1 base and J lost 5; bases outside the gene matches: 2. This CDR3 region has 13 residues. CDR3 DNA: TGCGCCAGCAGCTTGCTAGCGGCTGAGACCCAGTACTTC. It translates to CASSLLAAETQYF.

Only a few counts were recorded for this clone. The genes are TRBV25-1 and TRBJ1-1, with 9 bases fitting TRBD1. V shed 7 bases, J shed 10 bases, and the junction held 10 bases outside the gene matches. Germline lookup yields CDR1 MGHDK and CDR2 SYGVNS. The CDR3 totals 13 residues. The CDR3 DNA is TGTGCCAGCATTCCCGGGACAGGGTTTAGAGCTTTCTTT. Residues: CASIPGTGFRAFF. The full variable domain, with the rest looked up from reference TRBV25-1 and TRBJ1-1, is EADIYQTPRYLVIGTGKKITLECSQTMGHDKMYWYQQDPGMELHLIHYSYGVNSTEKGDLSSESTVSRIRTEHFPLTLESARPSHTSQYLCASIPGTGFRAFFGQGTRLTVV.

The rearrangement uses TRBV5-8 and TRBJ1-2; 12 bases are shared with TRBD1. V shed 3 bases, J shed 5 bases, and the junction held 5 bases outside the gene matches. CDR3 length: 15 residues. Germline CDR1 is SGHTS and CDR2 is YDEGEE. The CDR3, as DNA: TGTGCCAGCAGCTCACCGGGACAGGGGGCTTATGGCTACACCTTC. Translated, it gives CASSSPGQGAYGYTF.

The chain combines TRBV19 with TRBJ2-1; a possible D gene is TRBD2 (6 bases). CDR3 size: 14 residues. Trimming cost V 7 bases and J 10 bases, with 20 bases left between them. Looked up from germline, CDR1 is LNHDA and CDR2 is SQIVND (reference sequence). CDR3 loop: CASTSPALAKEQFF. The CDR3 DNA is TGTGCCAGTACCTCACCAGCTCTAGCGAAAGAGCAGTTCTTC.

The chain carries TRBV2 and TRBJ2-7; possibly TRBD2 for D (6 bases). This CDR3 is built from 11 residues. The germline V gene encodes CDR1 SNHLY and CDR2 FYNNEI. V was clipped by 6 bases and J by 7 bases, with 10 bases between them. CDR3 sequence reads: CASRGGEEQYF. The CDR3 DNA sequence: TGTGCCAGCAGAGGAGGGGAAGAGCAGTACTTC.

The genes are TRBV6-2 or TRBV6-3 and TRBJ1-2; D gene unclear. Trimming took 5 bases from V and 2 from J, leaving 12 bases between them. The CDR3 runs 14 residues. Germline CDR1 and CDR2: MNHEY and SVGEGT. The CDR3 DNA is TGTGCCAGCAGTCCGTCAGGTGGAAACTATGGCTACACCTTC. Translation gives CASSPSGGNYGYTF.

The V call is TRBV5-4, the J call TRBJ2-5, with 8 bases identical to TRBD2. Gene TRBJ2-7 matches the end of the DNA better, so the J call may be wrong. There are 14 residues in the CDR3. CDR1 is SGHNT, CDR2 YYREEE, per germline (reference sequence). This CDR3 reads CASREAGESYEQYF. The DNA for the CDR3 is TGTGCCAGCCGGGAAGCGGGAGAAAGTTACGAGCAGTACTTC.

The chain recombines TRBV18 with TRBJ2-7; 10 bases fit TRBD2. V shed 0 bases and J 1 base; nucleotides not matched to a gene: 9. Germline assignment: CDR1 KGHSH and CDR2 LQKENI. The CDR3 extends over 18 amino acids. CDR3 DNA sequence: TGTGCCAGCTCACCACCGGGACCCCTGACTAGCGGGTCCTACGAGCAGTACTTC. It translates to CASSPPGPLTSGSYEQYF.

The CDR3 DNA sequence: TGTGCCAGTAGTATCCTCTATCCGGGACAGGGAAACACAGATACGCAGTATTTT. Residues: CASSILYPGQGNTDTQYF. The rearrangement links TRBV19 to TRBJ2-3; 9 bases fit TRBD1. The V gene's germline CDR1 is LNHDA and CDR2 SQIVND (reference sequence). The CDR3 contains 18 residues. V shed 3 bases and J 2 bases; nucleotides not matched to a gene: 12.

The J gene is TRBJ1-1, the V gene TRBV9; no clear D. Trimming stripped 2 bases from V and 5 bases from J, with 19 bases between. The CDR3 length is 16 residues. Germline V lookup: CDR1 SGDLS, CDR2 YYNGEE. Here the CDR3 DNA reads TGTGCCAGCAGCGTGTTTCCTGATACGGGGAGAACTGAAGCTTTCTTT. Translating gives CASSVFPDTGRTEAFF. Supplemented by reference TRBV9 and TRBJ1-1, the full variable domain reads DSGVTQTPKHLITATGQRVTLRCSPRSGDLSVYWYQQSLDQGLQFLIQYYNGEERAKGNILERFSAQQFPDLHSELNLSSLELGDSALYFCASSVFPDTGRTEAFFGQGTRLTVV.

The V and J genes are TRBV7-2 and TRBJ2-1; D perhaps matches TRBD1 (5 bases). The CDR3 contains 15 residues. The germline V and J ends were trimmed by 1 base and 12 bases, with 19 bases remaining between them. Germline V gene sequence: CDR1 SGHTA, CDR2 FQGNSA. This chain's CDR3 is CASSLGPVRETGQFF. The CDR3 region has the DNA TGTGCCAGCAGCTTAGGCCCTGTCAGGGAAACAGGGCAGTTCTTC.

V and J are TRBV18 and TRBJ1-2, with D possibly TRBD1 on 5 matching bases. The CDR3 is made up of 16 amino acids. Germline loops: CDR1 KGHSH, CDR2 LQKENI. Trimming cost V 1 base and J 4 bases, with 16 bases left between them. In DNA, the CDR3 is TGTGCCAGCTCACCACGGAGGGACCTAACCCCCTATGGCTACACCTTC. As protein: CASSPRRDLTPYGYTF.

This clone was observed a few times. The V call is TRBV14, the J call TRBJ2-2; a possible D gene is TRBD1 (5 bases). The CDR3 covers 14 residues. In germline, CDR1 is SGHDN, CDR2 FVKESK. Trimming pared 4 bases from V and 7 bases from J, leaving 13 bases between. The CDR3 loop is CASSPRQLSGELFF. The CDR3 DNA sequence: TGTGCCAGCAGCCCCCGACAGTTAAGCGGGGAGCTGTTTTTT. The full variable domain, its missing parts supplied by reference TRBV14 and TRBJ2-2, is EAGVTQFPSHSVIEKGQTVTLRCDPISGHDNLYWYRRVMGKEIKFLLHFVKESKQDESGMPNNRFLAERTGGTYSTLKVQPAELEDSGVYFCASSPRQLSGELFFGEGSRLTVL.